This entry lists 20 T cell receptor beta chains sequenced from one sample in a study of cytomegalovirus exposure and HLA in healthy donors. Primers: 60 Vbeta forward and 13 Jbeta reverse. Sequencing used immunoSEQ multiplex PCR; TCRdb keeps in-frame clones, though not all of them. The sample carries 130,000 or so clones, more than 80% recorded once. What was sequenced was PBMCs. These receptors all come from a woman aged 30 to 39 in good health and CMV-seropositive.

V gene TRBV7-6 combines with J gene TRBJ2-1; D is possibly TRBD2 (5 bases). V was trimmed by 1 base and J by 10 bases, leaving 17 bases between them. Germline loops: CDR1 SGHVS, CDR2 FNYEAQ. The CDR3 is 15 residues long. This chain's CDR3 is CASSLGWDSANEQFF. The CDR3 bases are TGTGCCAGCAGCTTAGGGTGGGATAGCGCCAACGAGCAGTTCTTC.

This clone occurred a few times. V is TRBV18 and J is TRBJ1-5; no definite D call. V was clipped by 1 base and J by 0 bases, with 10 bases between them. The CDR3 spans 16 residues. The germline V gene encodes CDR1 KGHSH and CDR2 LQKENI. This chain's CDR3 is CASSPLRADSNQPQHF. The DNA of the CDR3 is TGTGCCAGCTCACCACTCCGTGCAGATAGCAATCAGCCCCAGCATTTT.

J is TRBJ1-1 and V is TRBV7-9; 7 nucleotides match TRBD1. CDR3 length: 14 amino acids. J was trimmed by 3 bases and V by 1 base; bases with no gene match: 2. Germline V gene sequence: CDR1 SEHNR, CDR2 FQNEAQ (reference sequence). CDR3 sequence (DNA): TGTGCCAGCAGCTTAGGGCAGGGGGACACTGAAGCTTTCTTT. Translating it yields CASSLGQGDTEAFF.

CDR3 nucleotides: TGTGCCAGCAGCTCCCGGGGGGGGACAATTGGGACTAATGAAAAACTGTTTTTT. Translating it yields CASSSRGGTIGTNEKLFF. This chain uses TRBV9 with TRBJ1-4; weak D call: TRBD1 (6 bases). The length of the CDR3 is 18 residues. Trimming cost V 4 bases and J 2 bases, with 21 bases left between them. The V gene's germline CDR1 is SGDLS and CDR2 YYNGEE.

The rearrangement links TRBV4-1 to TRBJ1-1; tentatively, D is TRBD1 (5 bases). From germline, CDR1 is MGHRA and CDR2 YSYEKL. Trimming cost V 0 bases and J 7 bases, with 15 bases left between them. This CDR3 spans 15 amino acids. In DNA, the CDR3 is TGCGCCAGCAGCCAAGATCTTACGGGGGGAAGTGAAGCTTTCTTT. Translating gives CASSQDLTGGSEAFF.

This chain connects TRBV28 to TRBJ1-2; TRBD1 is a possible D gene (6 bases). Germline loops: CDR1 MDHEN, CDR2 SYDVKM. Trimming pared 8 bases from V and 4 bases from J, leaving 17 bases between. The CDR3 has 14 amino acids. CDR3 sequence (DNA): TGTGCCAGCCTTGGGGCCCTAGGGGGCTATGGCTACACCTTC. It codes for CASLGALGGYGYTF.

The genes are TRBV28 and TRBJ2-2; D remains ambiguous. Trimming removed 2 bases at V and 5 bases at J, with 9 bases between. The CDR3 consists of 14 residues. Germline V gene lookup returns CDR1 MDHEN and CDR2 SYDVKM. This CDR3 is CASSLASRTGELFF. As DNA, the CDR3 is TGTGCCAGCAGTTTAGCCTCGAGGACCGGGGAGCTGTTTTTT.

This clone was counted once. This chain uses TRBV11-2 with TRBJ2-3, with 9 bases fitting TRBD2. Trimming removed 6 bases from V and 4 bases from J; junction bases left unmatched: 8. Per germline, CDR1 SGHAT and CDR2 FQNNGV. The CDR3 loop spans 15 amino acids. CDR3 coding DNA: TGTGCCAGCAGTTTTAGCGGGAGCCCGGCAGATACGCAGTATTTT. Translating it yields CASSFSGSPADTQYF.

The chain joins TRBV7-6 to TRBJ2-1, with D perhaps matching TRBD2 (7 bases). The CDR3 has 16 residues. V lost 5 bases to trimming and J lost 4 bases, with 18 bases between them. Germline V CDR1 and CDR2: SGHVS, FNYEAQ. The CDR3 nucleotides read TGTGCCAGCAGCCCGGCGGGGGCAAGGTCTTACAATGAGCAGTTCTTC. The encoded protein is CASSPAGARSYNEQFF.

The rearrangement links TRBV10-2 to TRBJ1-1, with D uncertain. Looked up from germline, CDR1 is WSHSY and CDR2 is SAAADI. The CDR3 totals 15 residues. Trimming removed 1 base from V and 0 bases from J, with 9 bases in between. CDR3 bases: TGCGCCAGCAGTGAGTGGTCTACTGTGAACACTGAAGCTTTCTTT. Encoded protein: CASSEWSTVNTEAFF.

The V and J genes are TRBV5-6 and TRBJ2-7; D is ambiguous. Germline V gene data show CDR1 as SGHDT and CDR2 as YYEEEE. This CDR3 is 14 amino acids long. Trimming took 2 bases from V and 5 from J, leaving 14 bases between them. This CDR3 reads CASSFEQLNHEQYF. In DNA form, the CDR3 reads TGTGCCAGCAGCTTTGAACAGCTGAACCACGAGCAGTACTTC. Drawing the rest from reference TRBV5-6 and TRBJ2-7, the complete variable domain is DAGVTQSPTHLIKTRGQQVTLRCSPKSGHDTVSWYQQALGQGPQFIFQYYEEEERQRGNFPDRFSGHQFPNYSSELNVNALLLGDSALYLCASSFEQLNHEQYFGPGTRLTVT.

The chain links TRBV5-1 to TRBJ2-5; D is perhaps TRBD1 (5 bases). The CDR3 consists of 14 residues. Trimming shortened V by 1 base and J by 1 base, and 8 bases separated the two germline ends. Germline V lookup: CDR1 SGHRS, CDR2 YFSETQ. The CDR3 coding sequence is TGCGCCAGCAGCTTGCAGGGTTCCCAAGAGACCCAGTACTTC. Its protein is CASSLQGSQETQYF.

The rearrangement uses TRBV5-1 and TRBJ1-4; a possible D gene is TRBD1 (5 bases). Trimming pared 1 base from V and 1 base from J, leaving 5 bases between. This CDR3 contains 14 residues. CDR1 is SGHRS, CDR2 YFSETQ, per germline. The CDR3 sequence is CASSLQGTNEKLFF. DNA of the CDR3: TGCGCCAGCAGCTTGCAGGGAACTAATGAAAAACTGTTTTTT.

The V call is TRBV30, the J call TRBJ2-7, with D possibly being TRBD1 (5 bases). Germline-derived CDR1 and CDR2 are GTSNPN and SVGIG (reference sequence). The CDR3 has 10 residues. V gave up 3 bases and J gave up 7 bases, with 7 bases separating them. The CDR3 nucleotides are TGTGCCTGGAGACGGACAGAGCAGTACTTC. Translation: CAWRRTEQYF.

This clone was seen once. Sequence at one end of the junction differs from germline and may be a read error. The chain has TRBV27 and TRBJ2-2, with D perhaps TRBD2 (7 bases). This CDR3 comprises 15 residues. Germline CDR1 reads MNHEY; CDR2 reads SMNVEV (reference sequence). The chain's CDR3 is CASGLGGANAGELFF. The CDR3 coding sequence is TGTGCCAGCGGGCTGGGGGGGGCGAACGCCGGGGAGCTGTTTTTT.

V usage is TRBV23-1 and J usage is TRBJ2-7; 9 bases are shared with TRBD1. TRBV23-1 carries the ORF label, with uncertain function. The CDR3 runs to 18 residues. V dropped 3 bases and J dropped 2; count of bases not matched to a gene: 14. CDR3 coding DNA: TGCGCCAGCAGTCATTCCAACGGCCGGGACAGGGATACCTACGAGCAGTACTTC. Amino acid sequence: CASSHSNGRDRDTYEQYF.

This chain connects TRBV5-4 to TRBJ2-2, with D tentatively TRBD2 (6 bases). The germline V gene encodes CDR1 SGHNT and CDR2 YYREEE (reference sequence). V was shortened by 2 bases and J by 4 bases, with 15 bases between the two germline ends. This CDR3 region has 16 residues. The CDR3 DNA sequence: TGTGCCAGCAGCTTAGCTGGAAGGGGAGGCACCGGGGAGCTGTTTTTT. It is translated as CASSLAGRGGTGELFF.

The chain employs TRBV28 and TRBJ2-3, with D maybe TRBD2 (6 bases). Germline assignment: CDR1 MDHEN and CDR2 SYDVKM. Trimming left V 5 bases short and J 5 bases short, with 23 bases between. CDR3 length: 17 amino acids. CDR3 amino acids: CASSPRYGGTRGDTQYF. CDR3 DNA sequence: TGTGCCAGCAGTCCCCGCTATGGCGGGACCCGCGGAGATACGCAGTATTTT.

The chain has TRBV5-4 and TRBJ1-5; 9 bases fit TRBD1. The germline V gene encodes CDR1 SGHNT and CDR2 YYREEE (reference sequence). The CDR3 has 14 amino acids. V gave up 1 base and J gave up 7 bases; unmatched junction bases: 3. The CDR3, as DNA: TGTGCCAGCAGCTTGCAGGGACAGGGCCAGCCCCAGCATTTT. This encodes CASSLQGQGQPQHF.

The chain couples TRBV7-9 to TRBJ2-3, with 7 bases fitting TRBD2. This CDR3 has 14 amino acids. V was pared by 4 bases and J by 3 bases, with 4 bases of the junction left unmatched. Germline CDR1 SEHNR, CDR2 FQNEAQ (reference sequence). DNA of the CDR3: TGTGCCAGCAGCTCCGGGGGAGGGACAGATACGCAGTATTTT. It translates to CASSSGGGTDTQYF. Variable domain in full (rest from reference TRBV7-9 and TRBJ2-3): DTGVSQNPRHKITKRGQNVTFRCDPISEHNRLYWYRQTLGQGPEFLTYFQNEAQLEKSRLLSDRFSAERPKGSFSTLEIQRTEQGDSAMYLCASSSGGGTDTQYFGPGTRLTVL.